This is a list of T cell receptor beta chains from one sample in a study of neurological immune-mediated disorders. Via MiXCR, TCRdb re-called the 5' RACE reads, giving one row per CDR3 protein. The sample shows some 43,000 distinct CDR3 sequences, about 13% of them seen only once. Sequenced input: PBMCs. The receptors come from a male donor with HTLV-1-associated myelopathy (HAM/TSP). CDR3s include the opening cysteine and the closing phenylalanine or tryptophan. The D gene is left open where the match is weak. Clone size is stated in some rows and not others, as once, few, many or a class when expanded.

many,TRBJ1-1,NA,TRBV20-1,CSARRALGDTEAFF,TGCAGTGCACGGCGGGCCCTCGGCGACACTGAAGCTTTCTTT
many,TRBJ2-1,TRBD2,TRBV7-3,CASSPRGAGMSSYNEQFF,TGTGCCAGCAGCCCGCGTGGAGCGGGGATGAGCTCCTACAATGAGCAGTTCTTC
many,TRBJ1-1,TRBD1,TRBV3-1,CASSPRDRGLLNTEAFF,TGTGCCAGCAGCCCGCGGGACAGGGGGCTGTTGAACACTGAAGCTTTCTTT
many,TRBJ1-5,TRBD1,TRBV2,CASRTQGALWAQHF,TGTGCCAGCAGAACACAGGGGGCACTATGGGCCCAGCATTTT
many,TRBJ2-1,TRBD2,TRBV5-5,CASSSPGLAGGRSSYNEQFF,TGTGCCAGCAGCTCGCCGGGACTAGCGGGGGGGAGGAGCTCCTACAATGAGCAGTTCTTC
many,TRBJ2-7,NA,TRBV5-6,CASSTDNRYEQYF,TGTGCCAGCAGCACGGACAACAGATACGAGCAGTACTTC
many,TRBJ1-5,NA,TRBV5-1,CASSFGGGDEPQHF,TGCGCCAGCAGCTTTGGTGGGGGAGATGAACCCCAGCATTTT
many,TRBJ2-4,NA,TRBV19,CASIAGLAKNIQYF,TGTGCCAGTATCGCGGGGCTAGCCAAAAACATTCAGTACTTC
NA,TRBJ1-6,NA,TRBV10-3,CAISGAFGSPLHF,TGTGCCATCAGTGGGGCATTTGGATCACCCCTCCACTTT
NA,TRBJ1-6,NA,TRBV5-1,CASSLARRSSYNSPLHF,TGCGCCAGCAGCTTGGCTAGGAGGAGCTCCTATAATTCACCCCTCCACTTT
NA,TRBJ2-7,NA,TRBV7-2,CASSPSYDPPEQYF,TGTGCCAGCAGCCCCAGCTATGATCCCCCCGAGCAGTACTTC
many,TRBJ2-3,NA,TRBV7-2,CASRPSGLSDTQYF,TGTGCCAGCAGACCTTCGGGATTATCGGATACGCAGTATTTT
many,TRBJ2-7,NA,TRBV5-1,CASSLSQSYEQYF,TGCGCCAGCAGCTTGTCACAGTCCTACGAGCAGTACTTC
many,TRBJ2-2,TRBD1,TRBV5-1,CASSSGQGSTGELFF,TGCGCCAGCAGCTCCGGACAGGGGAGTACCGGGGAGCTGTTTTTT
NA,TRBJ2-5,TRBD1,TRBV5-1,CASSLTVSGQFQETQYF,TGCGCCAGCAGCTTGACTGTCTCGGGACAGTTCCAAGAGACCCAGTACTTC
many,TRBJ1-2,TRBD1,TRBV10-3,CAINFSGQGAYGYTF,TGTGCCATAAACTTCTCGGGACAGGGGGCATATGGCTACACCTTC
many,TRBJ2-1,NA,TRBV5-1,CASSSSTYEQFF,TGCGCCAGCAGCTCCTCTACTTATGAGCAGTTCTTC
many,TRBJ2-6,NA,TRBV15,CATSRARQAAGANVLTF,TGTGCCACCAGCAGAGCGCGTCAGGCAGCTGGGGCCAACGTCCTGACTTTC
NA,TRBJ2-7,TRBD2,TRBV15,CATSRASGSEQYF,TGTGCCACCAGCAGAGCTAGCGGCAGCGAGCAGTACTTC
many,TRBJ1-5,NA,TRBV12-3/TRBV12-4,CASSRGQPQHF,TGTGCCAGCAGTCGGGGACAGCCCCAGCATTTT
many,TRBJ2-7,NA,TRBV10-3,CASGVSSYEQYF,TGTGCCAGCGGTGTGAGCTCCTACGAGCAGTACTTC
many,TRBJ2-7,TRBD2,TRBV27,CASSFRTSGAHEQYF,TGTGCCAGCAGTTTTAGGACTAGCGGGGCCCACGAGCAGTACTTC
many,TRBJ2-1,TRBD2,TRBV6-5,CASRRTSGGFNEQFF,TGTGCCAGCAGGAGGACTAGCGGGGGATTTAATGAGCAGTTCTTC
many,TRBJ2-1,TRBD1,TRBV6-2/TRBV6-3,CASSYLGQGDGYNEQFF,TGTGCCAGCAGTTACCTGGGACAGGGGGACGGCTACAATGAGCAGTTCTTC
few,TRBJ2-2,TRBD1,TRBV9,CASSARDRGFIGELFF,TGTGCCAGCAGCGCCCGGGACAGGGGATTTATCGGGGAGCTGTTTTTT
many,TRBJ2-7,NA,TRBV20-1,CSANRDAYEQYF,TGCAGTGCTAACCGGGACGCCTACGAGCAGTACTTC
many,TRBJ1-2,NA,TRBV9,CASSAGPSNYGYTF,TGTGCCAGCAGCGCCGGTCCTTCTAACTATGGCTACACCTTC
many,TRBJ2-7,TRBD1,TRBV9,CASSVGSDRSYEQYF,TGTGCCAGCAGCGTGGGCTCGGACAGGTCCTACGAGCAGTACTTC
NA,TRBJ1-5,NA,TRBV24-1,CATNGQSGGPQHF,TGTGCCACCAATGGACAGTCTGGTGGGCCCCAGCATTTT
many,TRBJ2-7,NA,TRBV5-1,CASSPDPDSWSYEQYF,TGCGCCAGCAGCCCGGACCCAGATTCATGGTCCTACGAGCAGTACTTC
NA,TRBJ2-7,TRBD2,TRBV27,CASGGLAREQYF,TGTGCCAGCGGGGGACTAGCGAGGGAGCAGTACTTC
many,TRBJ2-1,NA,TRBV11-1,CASRRNRAVEQFF,TGTGCCAGCAGAAGAAACAGGGCAGTTGAGCAGTTCTTC
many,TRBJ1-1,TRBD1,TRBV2,CASSAGQGLDTEAFF,TGTGCCAGCAGCGCCGGACAGGGTTTGGACACTGAAGCTTTCTTT
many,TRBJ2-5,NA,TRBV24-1,CATSDRGVMETQYF,TGTGCCACCAGTGATCGAGGGGTAATGGAGACCCAGTACTTC
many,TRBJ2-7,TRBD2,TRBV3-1,CASSPLAGSGYEQYF,TGTGCCAGCAGCCCTTTAGCGGGATCTGGTTACGAGCAGTACTTC
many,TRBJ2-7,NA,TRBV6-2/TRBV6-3,CASSPVSYEQYF,TGTGCCAGCAGCCCCGTCTCCTACGAGCAGTACTTC
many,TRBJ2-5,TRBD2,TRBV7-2,CASSLQRGDGETQYF,TGTGCCAGCAGCTTACAGCGGGGGGATGGAGAGACCCAGTACTTC
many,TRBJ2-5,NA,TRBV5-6,CASITGGGVGQYF,TGTGCCAGCATCACAGGTGGGGGCGTGGGCCAGTACTTC
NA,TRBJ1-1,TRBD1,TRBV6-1,CASSRQGWTEAFF,TGTGCCAGCAGTCGACAGGGCTGGACTGAAGCTTTCTTT
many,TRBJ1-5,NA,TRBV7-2,CASSEEGASAQHF,TGTGCCAGCAGCGAAGAGGGAGCTTCAGCCCAGCATTTT
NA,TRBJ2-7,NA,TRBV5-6,CDSSSNREDAKEQYF,TGTGACAGCAGCTCGAACCGAGAGGACGCAAAGGAGCAGTACTTC
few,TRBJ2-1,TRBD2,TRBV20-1,CSARDSLAGGFHKEQFF,TGCAGCGCTAGAGATTCCTTAGCGGGGGGGTTTCACAAAGAGCAGTTCTTC
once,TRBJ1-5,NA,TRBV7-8,CASNLVRQASQPQHF,TGTGCCAGCAACTTAGTTCGCCAGGCAAGTCAGCCCCAGCATTTT
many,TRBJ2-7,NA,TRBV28,CASSLEGSYEQYF,TGTGCCAGCAGCCTAGAGGGGAGCTACGAGCAGTACTTC
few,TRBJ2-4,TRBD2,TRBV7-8,CASSLAGGFKNIQYF,TGTGCCAGCAGCTTAGCGGGGGGGTTTAAAAACATTCAGTACTTC
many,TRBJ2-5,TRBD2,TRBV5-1,CASYQQDGGETQYF,TGCGCCAGTTATCAACAGGACGGGGGGGAGACCCAGTACTTC
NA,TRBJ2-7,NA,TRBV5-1,CASSLGLGATYEQYF,TGCGCCAGCAGCTTAGGACTCGGGGCAACCTACGAGCAGTACTTC
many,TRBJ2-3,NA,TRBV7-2,CASSSNPADTQYF,TGTGCCAGCAGCTCCAATCCAGCAGATACGCAGTATTTT
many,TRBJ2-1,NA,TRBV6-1,CASSVGGENNEQFF,TGTGCCAGCAGTGTAGGTGGGGAGAACAATGAGCAGTTCTTC
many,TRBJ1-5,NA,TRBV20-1,CSAARVGSNQPQHF,TGCAGTGCCGCCCGGGTCGGGAGCAATCAGCCCCAGCATTTT
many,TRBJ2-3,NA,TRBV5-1,CASSYFIGSLSTDTQYF,TGCGCCAGCAGCTATTTTATTGGGAGCCTTAGCACAGATACGCAGTATTTT
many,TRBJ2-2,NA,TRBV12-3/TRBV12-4,CASRLRQALTGELFF,TGTGCCAGCAGACTACGACAGGCCCTCACCGGGGAGCTGTTTTTT
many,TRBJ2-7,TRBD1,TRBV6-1,CASRKGQGAIEQYF,TGTGCCAGCAGAAAAGGACAGGGGGCTATCGAGCAGTACTTC
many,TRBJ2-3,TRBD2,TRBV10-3,CAIRRGLAGAQRDTQYF,TGTGCCATCAGAAGGGGACTAGCGGGGGCCCAGCGAGATACGCAGTATTTT